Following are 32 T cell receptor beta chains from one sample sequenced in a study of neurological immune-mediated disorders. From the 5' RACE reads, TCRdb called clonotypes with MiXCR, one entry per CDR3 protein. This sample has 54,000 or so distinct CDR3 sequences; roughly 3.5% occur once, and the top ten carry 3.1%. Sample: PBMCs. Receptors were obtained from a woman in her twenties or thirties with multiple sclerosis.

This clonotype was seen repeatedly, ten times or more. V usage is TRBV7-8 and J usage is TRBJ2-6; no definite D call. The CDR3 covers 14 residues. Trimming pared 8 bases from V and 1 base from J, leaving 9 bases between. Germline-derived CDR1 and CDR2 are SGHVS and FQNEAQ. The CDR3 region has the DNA TGTGCCAGCCGCTCTGAATCTGGGGCCAACGTCCTGACTTTC. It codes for CASRSESGANVLTF.

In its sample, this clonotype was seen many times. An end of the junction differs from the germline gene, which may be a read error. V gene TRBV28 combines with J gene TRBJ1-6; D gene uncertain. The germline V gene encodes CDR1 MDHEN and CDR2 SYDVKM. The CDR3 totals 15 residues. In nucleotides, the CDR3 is TGTGCCAGCAGCCGAGGAGGCGCCGGGGTGTGGCCCCTCAACTTT. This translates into CASSRGGAGVWPLNF.

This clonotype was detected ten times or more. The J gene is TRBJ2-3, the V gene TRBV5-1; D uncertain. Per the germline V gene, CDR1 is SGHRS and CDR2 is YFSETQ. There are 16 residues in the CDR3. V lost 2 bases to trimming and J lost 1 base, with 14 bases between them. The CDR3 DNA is TGCGCCAGCAGCTTACGTACGGAGACACGCACAGATACGCAGTATTTT. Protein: CASSLRTETRTDTQYF.

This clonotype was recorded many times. The CDR3 DNA is TGTGCCAGCTCACATGGAGCCCAGGGTTACGAGCAGTACTTC. Protein sequence: CASSHGAQGYEQYF. This sequence joins TRBV18 and TRBJ2-7; tentatively, D is TRBD1 (5 bases). Germline V gives CDR1 KGHSH, CDR2 LQKENI. The CDR3 has 14 residues. The V gene lost 4 bases and the J gene lost 4 bases, with 14 bases spanning the gap.

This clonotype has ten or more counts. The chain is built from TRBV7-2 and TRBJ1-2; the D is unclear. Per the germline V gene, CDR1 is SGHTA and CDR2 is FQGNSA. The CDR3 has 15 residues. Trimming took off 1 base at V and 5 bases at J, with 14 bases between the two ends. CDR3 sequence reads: CASSLDSSVLYGYTF. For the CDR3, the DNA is TGTGCCAGCAGCTTAGACAGCTCGGTGCTTTATGGCTACACCTTC.

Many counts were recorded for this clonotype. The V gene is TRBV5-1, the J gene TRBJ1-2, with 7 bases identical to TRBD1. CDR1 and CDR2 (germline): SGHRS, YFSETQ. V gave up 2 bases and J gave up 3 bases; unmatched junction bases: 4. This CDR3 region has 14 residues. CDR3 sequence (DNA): TGCGCCAGCAGCTTCAGCGGACAGGACTATGGCTACACCTTC. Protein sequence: CASSFSGQDYGYTF.

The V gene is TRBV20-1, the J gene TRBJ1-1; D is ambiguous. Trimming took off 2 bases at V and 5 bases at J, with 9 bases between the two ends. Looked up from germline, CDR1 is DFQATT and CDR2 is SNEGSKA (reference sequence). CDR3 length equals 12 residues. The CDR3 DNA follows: TGCAGTGCTAGATCCCCCCCTACTGAAGCTTTCTTT. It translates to CSARSPPTEAFF.

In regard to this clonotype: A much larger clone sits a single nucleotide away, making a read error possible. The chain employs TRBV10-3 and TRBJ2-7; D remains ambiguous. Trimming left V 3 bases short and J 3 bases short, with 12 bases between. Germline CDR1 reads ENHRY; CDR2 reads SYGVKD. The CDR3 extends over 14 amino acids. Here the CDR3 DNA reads TGTGCCATCAGTGATATCGAGAGCTTCTACGAGCAGTACTTC. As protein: CAISDIESFYEQYF.

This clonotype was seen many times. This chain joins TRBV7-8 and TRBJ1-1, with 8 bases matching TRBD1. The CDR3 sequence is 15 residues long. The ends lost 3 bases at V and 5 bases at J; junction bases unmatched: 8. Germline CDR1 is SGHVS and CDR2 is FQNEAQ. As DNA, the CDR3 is TGTGCCAGCAGCTTCCAGGGGGCGCAGGGGACTGAAGCTTTCTTT. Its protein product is CASSFQGAQGTEAFF.

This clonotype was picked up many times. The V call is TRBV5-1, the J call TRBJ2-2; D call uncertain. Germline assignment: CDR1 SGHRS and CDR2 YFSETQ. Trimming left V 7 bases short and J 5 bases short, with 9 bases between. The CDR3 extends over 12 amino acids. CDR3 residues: CASGYHTGELFF. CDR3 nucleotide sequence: TGCGCCAGCGGCTATCATACCGGGGAGCTGTTTTTT.

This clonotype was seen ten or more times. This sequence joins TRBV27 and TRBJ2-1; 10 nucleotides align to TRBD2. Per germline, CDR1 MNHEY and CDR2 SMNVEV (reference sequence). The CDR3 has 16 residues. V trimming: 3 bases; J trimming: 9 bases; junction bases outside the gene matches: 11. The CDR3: CASSLLAGAFITEQFF. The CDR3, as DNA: TGTGCCAGCAGTTTGCTAGCGGGAGCTTTTATCACTGAGCAGTTCTTC.

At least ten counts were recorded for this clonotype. CDR3 DNA sequence: TGTGCCACCAGTGCCCGGTGGGGGGCCAACGTCCTGACTTTC. It yields the protein CATSARWGANVLTF. The V call is TRBV24-1, the J call TRBJ2-6; D remains unclear. Germline loops: CDR1 KGHDR, CDR2 SFDVKD. This CDR3 is 14 amino acids long. V dropped 5 bases and J dropped 4 bases, with 8 bases sitting between them.

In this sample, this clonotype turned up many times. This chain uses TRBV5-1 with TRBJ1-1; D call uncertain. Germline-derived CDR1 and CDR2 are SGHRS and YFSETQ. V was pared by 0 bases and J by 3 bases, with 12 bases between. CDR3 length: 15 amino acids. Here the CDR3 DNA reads TGCGCCAGCAGCTTGGCCTTTGGAGCGGACACTGAAGCTTTCTTT. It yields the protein CASSLAFGADTEAFF.

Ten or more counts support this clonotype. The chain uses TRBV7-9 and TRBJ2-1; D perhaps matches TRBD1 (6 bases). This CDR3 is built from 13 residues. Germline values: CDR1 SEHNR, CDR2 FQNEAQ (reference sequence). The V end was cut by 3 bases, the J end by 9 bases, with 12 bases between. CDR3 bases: TGTGCCAGCAGCTTTCCAGGGGCCCGTGAGCAGTTCTTC. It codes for CASSFPGAREQFF.

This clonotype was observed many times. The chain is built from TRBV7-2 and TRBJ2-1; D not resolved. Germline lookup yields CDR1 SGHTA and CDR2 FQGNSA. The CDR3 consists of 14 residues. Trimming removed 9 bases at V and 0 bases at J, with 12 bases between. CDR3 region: CASSPAGSYNEQFF. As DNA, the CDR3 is TGTGCCAGTAGCCCCGCCGGCTCCTACAATGAGCAGTTCTTC.

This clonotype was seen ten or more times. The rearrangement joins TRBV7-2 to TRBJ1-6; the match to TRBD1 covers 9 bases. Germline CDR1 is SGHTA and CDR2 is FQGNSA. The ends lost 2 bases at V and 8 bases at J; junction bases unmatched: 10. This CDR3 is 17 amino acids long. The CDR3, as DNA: TGTGCCAGCAGCTTACTGGGGGGGGACAGGGAGGATTCACCCCTCCACTTT. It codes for CASSLLGGDREDSPLHF.

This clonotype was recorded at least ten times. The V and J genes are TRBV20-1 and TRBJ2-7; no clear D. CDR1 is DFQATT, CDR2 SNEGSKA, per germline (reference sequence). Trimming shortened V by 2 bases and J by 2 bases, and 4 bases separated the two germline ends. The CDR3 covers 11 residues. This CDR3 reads CSARTAYEQYF. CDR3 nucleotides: TGCAGTGCTAGAACCGCCTACGAGCAGTACTTC.

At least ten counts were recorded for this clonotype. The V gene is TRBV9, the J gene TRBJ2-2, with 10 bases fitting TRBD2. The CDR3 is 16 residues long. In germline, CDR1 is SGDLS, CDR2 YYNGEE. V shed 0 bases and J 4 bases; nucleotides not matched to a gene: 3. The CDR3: CASSVEPSGSTGELFF. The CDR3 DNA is TGTGCCAGCAGCGTAGAACCTAGCGGGAGCACCGGGGAGCTGTTTTTT.

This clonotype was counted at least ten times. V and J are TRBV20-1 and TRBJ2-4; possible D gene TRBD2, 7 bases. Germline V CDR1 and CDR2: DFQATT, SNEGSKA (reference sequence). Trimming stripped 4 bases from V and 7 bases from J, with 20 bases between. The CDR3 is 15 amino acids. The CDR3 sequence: CSAISGMAGANIQYF. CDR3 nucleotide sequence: TGCAGTGCTATATCAGGCATGGCGGGGGCGAACATTCAGTACTTC.

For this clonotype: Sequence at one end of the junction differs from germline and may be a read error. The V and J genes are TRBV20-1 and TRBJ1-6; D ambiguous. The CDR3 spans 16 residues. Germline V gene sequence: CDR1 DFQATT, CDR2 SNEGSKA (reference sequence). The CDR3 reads CSARDPRSSYNSHLHF. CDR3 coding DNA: TGCAGTGCTAGAGATCCCCGGAGCTCCTATAATTCACACCTCCACTTT.

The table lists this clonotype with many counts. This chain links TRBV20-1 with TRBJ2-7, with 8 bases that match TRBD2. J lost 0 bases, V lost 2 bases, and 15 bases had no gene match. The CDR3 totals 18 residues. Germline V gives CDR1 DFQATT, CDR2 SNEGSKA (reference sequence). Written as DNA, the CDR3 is TGCAGTGCTAGAACAGTGGTCCCACTAGCGGCTAGCTCCTACGAGCAGTACTTC. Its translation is CSARTVVPLAASSYEQYF.

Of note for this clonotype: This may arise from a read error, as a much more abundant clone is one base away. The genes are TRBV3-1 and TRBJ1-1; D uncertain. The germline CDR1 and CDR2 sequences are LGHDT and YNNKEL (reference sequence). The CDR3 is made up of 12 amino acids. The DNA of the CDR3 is TGTGCCAGCAGCAAAGATTCGGCTGAAGCTTTCTTT. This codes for CASSKDSAEAFF.

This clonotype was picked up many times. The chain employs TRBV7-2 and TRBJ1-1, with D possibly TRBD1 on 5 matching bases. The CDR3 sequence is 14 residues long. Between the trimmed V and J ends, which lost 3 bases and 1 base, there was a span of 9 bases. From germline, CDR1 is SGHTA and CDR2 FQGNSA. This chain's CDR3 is CASSLRQTNTEAFF. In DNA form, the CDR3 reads TGTGCCAGCAGCTTGAGACAGACGAACACTGAAGCTTTCTTT.

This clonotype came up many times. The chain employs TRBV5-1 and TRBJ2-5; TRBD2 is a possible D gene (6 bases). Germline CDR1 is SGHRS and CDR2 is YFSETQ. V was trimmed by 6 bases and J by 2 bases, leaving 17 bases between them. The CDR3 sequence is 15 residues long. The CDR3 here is CASNHQGGGQETQYF. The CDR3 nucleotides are TGCGCCAGCAACCACCAGGGAGGCGGGCAAGAGACCCAGTACTTC.

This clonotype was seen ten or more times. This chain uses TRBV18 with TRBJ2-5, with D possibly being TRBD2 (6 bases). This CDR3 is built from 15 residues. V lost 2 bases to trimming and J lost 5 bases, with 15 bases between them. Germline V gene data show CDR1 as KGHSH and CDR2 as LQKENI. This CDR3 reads CASSPVAGSGETQYF. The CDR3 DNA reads TGTGCCAGCTCACCAGTGGCGGGGTCGGGGGAGACCCAGTACTTC. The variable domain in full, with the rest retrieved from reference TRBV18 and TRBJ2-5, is NAGVMQNPRHLVRRRGQEARLRCSPMKGHSHVYWYRQLPEEGLKFMVYLQKENIIDESGMPKERFSAEFPKEGPSILRIQQVVRGDSAAYFCASSPVAGSGETQYFGPGTRLLVL.

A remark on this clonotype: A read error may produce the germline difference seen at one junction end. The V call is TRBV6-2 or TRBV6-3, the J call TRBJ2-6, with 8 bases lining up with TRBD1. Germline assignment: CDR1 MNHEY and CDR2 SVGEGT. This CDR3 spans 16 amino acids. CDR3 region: CASRGQVTSGAKVLTF. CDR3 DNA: TGTGCCAGCAGGGGACAGGTGACCTCTGGGGCCAAAGTCCTGACTTTC.

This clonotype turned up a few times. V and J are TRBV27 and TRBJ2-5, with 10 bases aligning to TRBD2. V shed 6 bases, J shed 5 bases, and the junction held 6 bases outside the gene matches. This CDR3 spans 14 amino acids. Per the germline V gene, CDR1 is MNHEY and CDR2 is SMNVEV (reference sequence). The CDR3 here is CASSGLAARETQYF. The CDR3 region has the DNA TGTGCCAGCAGCGGACTAGCGGCCCGGGAGACCCAGTACTTC.

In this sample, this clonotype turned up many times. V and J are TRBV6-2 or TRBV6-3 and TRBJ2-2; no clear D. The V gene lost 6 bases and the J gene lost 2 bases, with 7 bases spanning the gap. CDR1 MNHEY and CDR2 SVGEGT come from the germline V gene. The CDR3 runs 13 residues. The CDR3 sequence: CASRQINTGELFF. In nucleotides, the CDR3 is TGTGCCAGCAGACAGATTAACACCGGGGAGCTGTTTTTT.

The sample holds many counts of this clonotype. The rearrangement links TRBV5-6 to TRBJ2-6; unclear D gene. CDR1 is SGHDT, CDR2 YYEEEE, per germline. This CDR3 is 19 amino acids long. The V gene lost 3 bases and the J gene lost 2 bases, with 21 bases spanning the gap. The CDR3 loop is CASSSQRRVTKPGANVLTF. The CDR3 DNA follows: TGTGCCAGCAGCTCCCAAAGGAGAGTCACTAAACCTGGGGCCAACGTCCTGACTTTC.

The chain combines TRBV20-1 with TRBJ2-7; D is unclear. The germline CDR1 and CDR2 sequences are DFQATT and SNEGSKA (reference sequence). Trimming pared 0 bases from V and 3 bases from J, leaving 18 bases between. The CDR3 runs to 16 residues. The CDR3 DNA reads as TGCAGTGCTAGAGATTCGGTAGCCCCTTTTCTCTACGAGCAGTACTTC. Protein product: CSARDSVAPFLYEQYF.

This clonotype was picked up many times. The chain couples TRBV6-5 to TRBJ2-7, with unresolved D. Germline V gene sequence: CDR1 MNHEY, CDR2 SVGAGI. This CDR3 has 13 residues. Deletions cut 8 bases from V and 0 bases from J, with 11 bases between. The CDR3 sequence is CASGLGGSYEQYF. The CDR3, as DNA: TGTGCCAGCGGTCTAGGTGGCTCCTACGAGCAGTACTTC.

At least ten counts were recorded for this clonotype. The CDR3 DNA reads TGCGCCAGCAGCTTGGTAGGGGACCCTTACAATGAGCAGTTCTTC. This encodes CASSLVGDPYNEQFF. The rearrangement joins TRBV5-1 to TRBJ2-1, with D perhaps TRBD1 or TRBD2 (5 bases each). Germline-derived CDR1 and CDR2 are SGHRS and YFSETQ. V lost 0 bases and J 4 bases, leaving 11 bases between the germline ends. The CDR3 sequence is 15 residues long.